The present TCR beta chain was sequenced within a study of blood T cell repertoires in COVID-19. Study-wide background: Both acute and convalescent COVID-19 samples were obtained from the United States, Italy and Spain. Sources were T cells, B-cell-depleted T cells, or PBMCs; the material itself was cDNA or gDNA.

V lost 5 bases to trimming and J lost 8 bases; unmatched junction nucleotides: 3. This CDR3 region has 11 residues. Germline V gene lookup returns CDR1 GTSNPN and CDR2 SVGIG (reference sequence). As handled by the study authors: Estimates of nucleated cell counts were drawn from the amplification of reference gene primers. Only in-frame clones appear in the TCRdb table, and some are missing; sequencing was by immunoSEQ multiplex PCR. The V and J calls and clone size were taken over from that table, and D and trimming were inferred from the DNA. The table shows 130,000 or so clones, with more than 80% occurring only once.

This chain connects TRBV30 to TRBJ1-2; 9 bases are shared with TRBD1. This receptor was obtained from a woman aged 55-70 years with acute or convalescent COVID-19. Sequenced material: peripheral blood. The CDR3 sequence is CAWDRGGGYTF. The CDR3 nucleotides are TGTGCCTGGGACAGGGGGGGAGGCTACACCTTC.